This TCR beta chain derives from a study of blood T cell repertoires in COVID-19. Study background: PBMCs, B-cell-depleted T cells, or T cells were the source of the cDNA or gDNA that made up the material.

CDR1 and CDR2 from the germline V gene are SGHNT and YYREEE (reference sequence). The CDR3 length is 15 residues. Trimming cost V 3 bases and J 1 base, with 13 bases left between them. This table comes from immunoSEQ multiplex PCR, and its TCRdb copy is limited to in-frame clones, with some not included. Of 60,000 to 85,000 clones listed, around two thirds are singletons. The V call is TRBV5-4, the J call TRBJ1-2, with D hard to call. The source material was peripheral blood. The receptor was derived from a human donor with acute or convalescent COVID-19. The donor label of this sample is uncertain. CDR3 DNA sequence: TGTGCCAGCAGCTCTGACAACCCGAATAACTATGGCTACACCTTC. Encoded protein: CASSSDNPNNYGYTF.